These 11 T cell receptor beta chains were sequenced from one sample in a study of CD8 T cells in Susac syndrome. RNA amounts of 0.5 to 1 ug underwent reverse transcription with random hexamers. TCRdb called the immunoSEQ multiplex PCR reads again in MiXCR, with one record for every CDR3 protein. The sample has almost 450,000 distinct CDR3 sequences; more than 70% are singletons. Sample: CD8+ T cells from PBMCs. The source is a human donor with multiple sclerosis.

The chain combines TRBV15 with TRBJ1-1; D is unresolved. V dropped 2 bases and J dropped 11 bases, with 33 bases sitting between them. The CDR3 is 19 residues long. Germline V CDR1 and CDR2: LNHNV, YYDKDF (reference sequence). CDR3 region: CATSRTVVVGPTPLGGAFF. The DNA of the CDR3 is TGTGCCACCAGCAGAACGGTGGTCGTGGGCCCTACCCCCCTGGGAGGCGCTTTCTTT.

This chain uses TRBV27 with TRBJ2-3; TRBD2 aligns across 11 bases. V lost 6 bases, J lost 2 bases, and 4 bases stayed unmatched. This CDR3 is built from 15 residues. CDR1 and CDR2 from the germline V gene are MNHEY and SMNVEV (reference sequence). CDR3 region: CASSPSGGNTDTQYF. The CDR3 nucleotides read TGTGCCAGCAGCCCTAGCGGGGGGAACACAGATACGCAGTATTTT.

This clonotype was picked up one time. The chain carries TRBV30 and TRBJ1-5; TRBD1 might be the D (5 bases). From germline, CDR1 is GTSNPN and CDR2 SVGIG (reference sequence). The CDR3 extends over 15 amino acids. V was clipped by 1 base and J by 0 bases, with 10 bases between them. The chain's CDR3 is CAWSGGGLSNQPQHF. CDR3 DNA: TGTGCCTGGAGTGGGGGGGGTCTTAGCAATCAGCCCCAGCATTTT.

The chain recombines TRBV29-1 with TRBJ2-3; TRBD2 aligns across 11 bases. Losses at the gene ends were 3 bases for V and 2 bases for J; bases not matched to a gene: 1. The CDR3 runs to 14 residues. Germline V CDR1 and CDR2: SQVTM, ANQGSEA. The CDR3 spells CSVEGLAVTDTQYF. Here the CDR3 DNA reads TGCAGCGTTGAGGGACTAGCGGTCACAGATACGCAGTATTTT.

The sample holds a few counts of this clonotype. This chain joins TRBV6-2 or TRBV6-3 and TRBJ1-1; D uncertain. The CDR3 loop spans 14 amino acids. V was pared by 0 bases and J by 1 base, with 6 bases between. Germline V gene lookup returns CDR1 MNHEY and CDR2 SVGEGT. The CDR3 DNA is TGTGCCAGCAGTTACTCGACACAGAACACTGAAGCTTTCTTT. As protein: CASSYSTQNTEAFF.

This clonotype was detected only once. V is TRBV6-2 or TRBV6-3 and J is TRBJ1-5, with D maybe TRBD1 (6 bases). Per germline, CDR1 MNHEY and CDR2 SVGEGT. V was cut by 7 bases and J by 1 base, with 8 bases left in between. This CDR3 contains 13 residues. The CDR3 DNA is TGTGCCAGCACAACAGGGAGCAATCAGCCCCAGCATTTT. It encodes CASTTGSNQPQHF.

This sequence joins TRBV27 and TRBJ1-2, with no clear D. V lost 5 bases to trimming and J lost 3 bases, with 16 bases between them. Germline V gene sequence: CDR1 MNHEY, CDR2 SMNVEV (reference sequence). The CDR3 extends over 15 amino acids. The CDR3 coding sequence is TGTGCCAGCAGTGCCGAACCCGAGGTCGACTATGGCTACACCTTC. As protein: CASSAEPEVDYGYTF.

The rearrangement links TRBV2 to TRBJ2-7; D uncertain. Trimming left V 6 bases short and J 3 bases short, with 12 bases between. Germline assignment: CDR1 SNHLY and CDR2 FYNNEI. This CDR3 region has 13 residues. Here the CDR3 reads CASRPRHHYEQYF. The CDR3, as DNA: TGTGCCAGCAGACCACGACATCACTACGAGCAGTACTTC.

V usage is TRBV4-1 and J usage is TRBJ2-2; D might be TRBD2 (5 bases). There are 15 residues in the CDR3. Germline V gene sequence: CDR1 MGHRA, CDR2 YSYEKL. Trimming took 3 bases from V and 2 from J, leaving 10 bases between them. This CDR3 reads CASSHVGVNTGELFF. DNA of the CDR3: TGCGCCAGCAGCCATGTCGGGGTTAACACCGGGGAGCTGTTTTTT.

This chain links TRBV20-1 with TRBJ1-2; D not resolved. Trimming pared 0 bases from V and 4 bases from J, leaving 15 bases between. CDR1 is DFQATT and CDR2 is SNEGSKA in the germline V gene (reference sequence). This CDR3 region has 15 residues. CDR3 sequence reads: CSARDKGWAVYGYTF. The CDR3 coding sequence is TGCAGTGCTAGAGATAAGGGTTGGGCCGTCTATGGCTACACCTTC.

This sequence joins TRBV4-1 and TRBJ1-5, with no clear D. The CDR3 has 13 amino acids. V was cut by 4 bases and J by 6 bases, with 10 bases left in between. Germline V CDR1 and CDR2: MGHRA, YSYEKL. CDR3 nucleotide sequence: TGCGCCAGCAGCCGGGCCCCCGGTCAGCCCCAGCATTTT. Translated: CASSRAPGQPQHF.